Below are 26 T cell receptor beta chains sequenced from a single sample in a study of blood T cell repertoires in COVID-19. Here immunoSEQ multiplex PCR was the method, and the copy in TCRdb shows in-frame clones only, minus some. The sample includes tens of thousands of clones, over 65% of them seen just once. Source material: peripheral blood. These receptors were obtained from a woman in her sixties or seventies with acute or convalescent COVID-19.

The chain uses TRBV28 and TRBJ2-1; TRBD1 aligns across 7 bases. Germline V lookup: CDR1 MDHEN, CDR2 SYDVKM. Trimming took 5 bases from V and 8 from J; bases not matched to a gene: 9. The CDR3 is 14 amino acids. The CDR3 protein is CASSDRVYIDEQFF. CDR3 nucleotides: TGTGCCAGCAGTGACAGGGTCTACATCGATGAGCAGTTCTTC. Full variable domain (remainder filled in from reference TRBV28 and TRBJ2-1): DVKVTQSSRYLVKRTGEKVFLECVQDMDHENMFWYRQDPGLGLRLIYFSYDVKMKEKGDIPEGYSVSREKKERFSLILESASTNQTSMYLCASSDRVYIDEQFFGPGTRLTVL.

The chain has TRBV6-1 and TRBJ1-5, with TRBD1 matching 7 bases. Unmatched junction bases numbered 15, after V lost 4 bases and J lost 0 bases. CDR1 and CDR2 (germline): MNHNS, SASEGT. The CDR3 is 19 residues long. The CDR3 bases are TGTGCCAGCAGTGTACTCATACCGGGACAGCTTTATAGCAATCAGCCCCAGCATTTT. Encoded protein: CASSVLIPGQLYSNQPQHF.

This clone was seen a single time. V is TRBV28 and J is TRBJ1-2, with D tentatively TRBD1 (6 bases). Germline CDR1 and CDR2: MDHEN and SYDVKM. This CDR3 spans 16 amino acids. Deletions cut 4 bases from V and 4 bases from J, with 19 bases between. The CDR3 region has the DNA TGTGCCAGCAGTTCTTCACCGACAGGTACCCCCTATGGCTACACCTTC. As protein: CASSSSPTGTPYGYTF.

The V gene is TRBV2, the J gene TRBJ2-5; 8 bases map to TRBD2. From germline, CDR1 is SNHLY and CDR2 FYNNEI. Trimming cost V 3 bases and J 6 bases; bases outside gene matches: 9. The CDR3 spans 15 residues. CDR3 sequence (DNA): TGTGCCAGCAGTGAGGTTAGCGGGGTCGGTAAGACCCAGTACTTC. This encodes CASSEVSGVGKTQYF.

This clone was detected a few times. The chain has TRBV20-1 and TRBJ2-1; 9 bases line up with TRBD2. Germline V CDR1 and CDR2: DFQATT, SNEGSKA (reference sequence). V dropped 3 bases and J dropped 3; count of bases not matched to a gene: 9. This CDR3 contains 16 residues. CDR3 amino acids: CSASFPSGGFYNEQFF. The DNA for the CDR3 is TGCAGTGCTAGTTTTCCAAGCGGGGGGTTCTACAATGAGCAGTTCTTC.

The chain has TRBV3-1 (or the pseudogene TRBV3-2) and TRBJ1-2; a possible D gene is TRBD1 (5 bases). Trimming cost V 2 bases and J 5 bases, with 21 bases left between them. The V gene's germline CDR1 is LGHDT and CDR2 YNNKEL (reference sequence). CDR3 length: 17 residues. The CDR3 DNA is TGTGCCAGCAGCCAAACCGGTTGGGGGAGGGTGAGTTATGGCTACACCTTC. Translating gives CASSQTGWGRVSYGYTF.

The chain combines TRBV18 with TRBJ2-3; possibly TRBD1 for D (5 bases). From germline, CDR1 is KGHSH and CDR2 LQKENI. The CDR3 is 13 residues long. The germline V and J ends were trimmed by 3 bases and 2 bases, with 6 bases remaining between them. DNA of the CDR3: TGTGCCAGCTCACCGGGGCCCACAGATACGCAGTATTTT. Amino acids: CASSPGPTDTQYF.

The genes are TRBV28 and TRBJ1-1; 7 bases are shared with TRBD1. The V and J ends lost 3 bases and 0 bases, in that order; junction bases with no gene match: 7. The CDR3 consists of 16 residues. The V gene's germline CDR1 is MDHEN and CDR2 SYDVKM. The CDR3 DNA is TGTGCCAGCAGTTTGGGTAGAACAGGGGTGAACACTGAAGCTTTCTTT. Encoded protein: CASSLGRTGVNTEAFF.

The rearrangement links TRBV5-5 to TRBJ1-2, with 10 bases identical to TRBD1. Germline V lookup: CDR1 SGHKS, CDR2 YYEKEE (reference sequence). The trim removed 4 bases at V and 8 bases at J, leaving 5 bases unmatched. This CDR3 comprises 13 residues. In DNA, the CDR3 is TGTGCCAGCAGCGGACAGGGGGGAAGCGGCTACACCTTC. Its translation: CASSGQGGSGYTF.

This sequence joins TRBV7-3 and TRBJ2-3, with TRBD2 matching over 9 bases. The CDR3 spans 16 residues. The germline V gene has CDR1 SGHTA and CDR2 FQGTGA. With V trimmed by 2 bases and J by 2 bases, 5 bases remained unmatched. This CDR3 reads CASSLSSGGHTDTQYF. The CDR3 coding sequence is TGTGCCAGCAGCTTATCCAGCGGGGGGCACACAGATACGCAGTATTTT.

The V and J genes are TRBV3-1 (or the pseudogene TRBV3-2) and TRBJ2-7; D possibly corresponds to TRBD1 (6 bases). Trimming cost V 2 bases and J 5 bases, with 19 bases left between them. The germline V gene has CDR1 LGHDT and CDR2 YNNKEL (reference sequence). This CDR3 has 16 residues. CDR3 coding DNA: TGTGCCAGCAGCCAAAATCAACAGGGAGTCCGAAACGAGCAGTACTTC. This gives the protein CASSQNQQGVRNEQYF.

The chain couples TRBV10-3 to TRBJ1-6; D is ambiguous. The CDR3 has 18 amino acids. Trimming stripped 0 bases from V and 9 bases from J, with 21 bases between. Germline loops: CDR1 ENHRY, CDR2 SYGVKD. DNA for the CDR3: TGTGCCATCAGTGAGTCGGGGAGGGCGGGTGCCCTTATTTCACCCCTCCACTTT. The encoded protein is CAISESGRAGALISPLHF.

In this sample, this clone turned up a few times. The rearrangement uses TRBV4-1 and TRBJ1-4; D is possibly TRBD1 (6 bases). From germline, CDR1 is MGHRA and CDR2 YSYEKL. CDR3 length: 18 residues. V lost 1 base and J lost 2, with 17 bases in between. The CDR3 loop reads CASSQGWARGATNEKLFF. The CDR3 coding sequence is TGCGCCAGCAGCCAAGGATGGGCCAGGGGCGCGACTAATGAAAAACTGTTTTTT.

The gene calls are TRBV7-2 and TRBJ2-1, with TRBD2 matching 10 bases. V shed 5 bases and J 4 bases; nucleotides not matched to a gene: 5. Germline-derived CDR1 and CDR2 are SGHTA and FQGNSA. The CDR3 runs to 15 residues. The CDR3 spells CASSKRGGGYNEQFF. CDR3 bases: TGTGCCAGCAGCAAGCGGGGGGGCGGGTACAATGAGCAGTTCTTC.

The chain employs TRBV7-9 and TRBJ2-1, with TRBD1 matching 11 bases. Germline V CDR1 and CDR2: SEHNR, FQNEAQ (reference sequence). Unmatched junction bases numbered 5, after V lost 6 bases and J lost 7 bases. The CDR3 totals 14 residues. CDR3 in amino acids: CASRSGTGGNEQFF. The CDR3 coding sequence is TGTGCCAGCAGATCCGGGACAGGGGGAAATGAGCAGTTCTTC.

This clone was counted only a few times. The V and J genes are TRBV2 and TRBJ1-5; D perhaps matches TRBD1 (6 bases). The ends were cut back, 4 bases at V and 9 bases at J, with 16 bases in the middle. Germline CDR1 is SNHLY and CDR2 is FYNNEI. CDR3 length: 14 residues. The CDR3: CASSVGAPQGPQHF. The CDR3 nucleotides are TGTGCCAGCAGTGTGGGGGCTCCGCAGGGGCCCCAGCATTTT.

The chain is built from TRBV6-5 and TRBJ2-3; 10 nucleotides match TRBD2. CDR3 length: 15 amino acids. Germline CDR1 MNHEY, CDR2 SVGAGI. With V trimmed by 6 bases and J by 2 bases, 5 bases remained unmatched. The CDR3 DNA reads as TGTGCCAGCAGATACGGGACTAGCGACACAGATACGCAGTATTTT. Protein: CASRYGTSDTDTQYF.

This rearrangement joins TRBV15 to TRBJ2-7; 9 nucleotides agree with TRBD1. The germline CDR1 and CDR2 sequences are LNHNV and YYDKDF (reference sequence). The CDR3 is 16 residues long. The ends lost 0 bases at V and 3 bases at J; junction bases unmatched: 6. The CDR3 reads CATSRESGTGFYEQYF. The CDR3 nucleotides are TGTGCCACCAGCAGAGAGTCCGGGACAGGGTTCTACGAGCAGTACTTC.

The rearrangement uses TRBV3-1 (or the pseudogene TRBV3-2) and TRBJ1-1, with TRBD1 matching over 8 bases. Germline V gives CDR1 LGHDT, CDR2 YNNKEL (reference sequence). With V trimmed by 3 bases and J by 1 base, 4 bases remained unmatched. The CDR3 is made up of 15 amino acids. CDR3 in amino acids: CASSQTGASNTEAFF. For the CDR3, the DNA is TGTGCCAGCAGCCAGACAGGGGCCTCGAACACTGAAGCTTTCTTT.

The chain links TRBV4-1 to TRBJ1-1; TRBD1 matches 10 bases. CDR1 is MGHRA and CDR2 is YSYEKL in the germline V gene. CDR3 size: 20 residues. The V and J ends lost 2 bases and 8 bases, in that order; junction bases with no gene match: 23. The CDR3 protein is CASSQPHPGTGAGTIKEAFF. The DNA for the CDR3 is TGCGCCAGCAGCCAACCCCATCCCGGGACAGGGGCGGGAACTATTAAGGAAGCTTTCTTT.

The CDR3 nucleotides are TGTGCCACCAAGAGCGGCACCGGGACTAGCGGGGGGCCGAGCTCCTACAATGAGCAGTTCTTC. It yields the protein CATKSGTGTSGGPSSYNEQFF. This chain joins TRBV6-7 and TRBJ2-1; 15 bases are a match to TRBD2. TRBV6-7 is given ORF status, its function remaining uncertain. The length of the CDR3 is 21 residues. The V gene end was trimmed by 10 bases and the J gene end by 0 bases; junction bases not matched to a gene: 19.

This chain links TRBV12-5 with TRBJ1-3; TRBD1 matches 12 bases. The CDR3 totals 19 residues. With V trimmed by 5 bases and J by 0 bases, 11 bases remained unmatched. Germline V gene data show CDR1 as LGHNT and CDR2 as FRNRAP. CDR3 bases: TGTGCTAGTGGTCCCCGGGACAGGGGGCGGCTTAGCTCTGGAAACACCATATATTTT. It codes for CASGPRDRGRLSSGNTIYF.

There are a few counts of this clone. The rearrangement links TRBV4-1 to TRBJ1-2, with TRBD1 matching over 11 bases. This CDR3 region has 14 residues. CDR1 is MGHRA, CDR2 YSYEKL, per germline. V lost 3 bases, J lost 7 bases, and 4 bases stayed unmatched. This chain's CDR3 is CASSQRTGGVGYTF. The CDR3 DNA sequence: TGCGCCAGCAGCCAGAGGACAGGGGGCGTTGGCTACACCTTC.

J is TRBJ1-2 and V is TRBV25-1; 10 nucleotides match TRBD1. The CDR3 runs 16 residues. J lost 0 bases, V lost 3 bases, and 4 bases had no gene match. Per the germline V gene, CDR1 is MGHDK and CDR2 is SYGVNS. CDR3 nucleotide sequence: TGTGCCAGCAGTGAGGGACAGGGGACAACTAACTATGGCTACACCTTC. Translation gives CASSEGQGTTNYGYTF.

V usage is TRBV27 and J usage is TRBJ1-5; D is unclear. V lost 4 bases and J 3 bases, leaving 4 bases between the germline ends. Germline V gene lookup returns CDR1 MNHEY and CDR2 SMNVEV (reference sequence). The length of the CDR3 is 12 residues. CDR3 protein: CASSSLNQPQHF. CDR3 coding DNA: TGTGCCAGCAGTTCACTCAATCAGCCCCAGCATTTT.

This rearrangement joins TRBV3-1 (or the pseudogene TRBV3-2) to TRBJ2-2; 8 bases align to TRBD1. Germline V CDR1 and CDR2: LGHDT, YNNKEL (reference sequence). The CDR3 covers 15 residues. J was trimmed by 5 bases and V by 4 bases; bases with no gene match: 6. The chain's CDR3 is CASSLRTGITGELFF. The CDR3 region has the DNA TGTGCCAGCAGCCTCAGGACAGGGATTACCGGGGAGCTGTTTTTT.